This T cell receptor (beta chain) is drawn from a study of shared clonotypes between healthy human individuals. Only in-frame clones appear in the TCRdb table, and some are missing; sequencing was by immunoSEQ multiplex PCR. The table lists over 2,000,000 clones, around 95% of them singletons. Germline loops: CDR1 SQVTM, CDR2 ANQGSEA. CDR3 length equals 13 residues. Terminally differentiated effector memory CD45RA+ cells were excluded by CCR7 positive selection of CD45RO-negative cells. This TCR was sampled from a man in his late teens or twenties in good health. Some clones in this sample may be carry-over from other donors' samples. The chain carries TRBV29-1 and TRBJ2-5; D is unclear. The last part of the DNA fits TRBJ2-7 better; the J call may be wrong. The sequenced sample consisted of naive CD8+ T cells from PBMCs. CDR3 sequence: CSVSSGSLDEQYF. CDR3 nucleotides: TGCAGCGTTTCGTCAGGAAGCTTGGACGAGCAGTACTTC.